The sequence of this TCR beta chain was determined in a study of blood T cells in healthy people across ages. Study findings and constraints: Using unsorted PBMCs precluded a conclusive naive versus antigen-experienced comparison.

A second roughly 6 to 11 cycle PCR used barcoded and J-beta primers. TCRdb reprocessed the 5' RACE reads via MiXCR and lists one record per CDR3 protein. This sample has about 780,000 distinct CDR3 sequences, with about 46% found just once. Comment on this clonotype: What it binds is not known.

Peripheral blood samples of 9 to 10 milliliters were drawn from each donor. The CDR3 is 20 residues long. Losses at the gene ends were 4 bases for V and 2 bases for J; bases not matched to a gene: 16. Per germline, CDR1 SGHVS and CDR2 FNYEAQ. The specimen was blood. The chain links TRBV7-6 to TRBJ2-5, with 13 positions matching TRBD2. This sequence originates from an elderly man in good health. For the CDR3, the DNA is TGTGCCAGCAGCTCTTTAGCCGGACTAGCGGGAGTAGGTCGGCAAGAGACCCAGTACTTC. Its protein product is CASSSLAGLAGVGRQETQYF.